The rows below give T cell receptor beta chains drawn from one sample of a study of vaccination and CD4 T cells after COVID-19. TCRdb re-called the PCR reads with MiXCR, one entry per CDR3 protein. The top ten hold about 1% of the sample, which has 13,000 to 15,000 distinct CDR3 sequences, more than 55% seen once. Sequencing used CD4+ T cells from blood, obtained after SARS-CoV-2 vaccination. Source of these receptors: a human donor who had recovered from COVID-19. The CDR3 runs from the conserved cysteine through the conserved F or W. Fields, in order: CDR3 length, D gene, J gene, V gene, clone size, CDR3 DNA, CDR3 protein. The D gene is left open where the match is weak. For some rows the clone size is stated as once, few or many, or as a class when expanded; others skip it.

>15|-|TRBJ2-3|TRBV27|-
TGTGCCAGCAGTGCCCGGGACGGAAGCACAGATACGCAGTATTTT
CASSARDGSTDTQYF
>16|TRBD1|TRBJ1-5|TRBV6-1|-
TGTGCCAGCAGTGATAGGACAGGGGGGAGCAATCAGCCCCAGCATTTT
CASSDRTGGSNQPQHF
>13|TRBD1|TRBJ1-2|TRBV7-8|few
TGTGCCAGCAGCACCCGGACAGGGGGTGGCTACACCTTC
CASSTRTGGGYTF
>14|-|TRBJ2-7|TRBV6-5|-
TGTGCCAGCAGTTACTCGACCGGGGCCTACGAGCAGTACTTC
CASSYSTGAYEQYF
>14|TRBD1|TRBJ1-2|TRBV20-1|once
TGCAGTGCTCAGGGTACAGGGGCGGACTATGGCTACACCTTC
CSAQGTGADYGYTF
>16|TRBD1|TRBJ1-5|TRBV6-2/TRBV6-3|-
TGTGCCAGCAGGCAAAGGACAGGGGTCAGCAATCAGCCCCAGCATTTT
CASRQRTGVSNQPQHF
>11|-|TRBJ2-5|TRBV20-1|few
TGCAGTGCTAGTCCCCAAGAGACCCAGTACTTC
CSASPQETQYF
>19|-|TRBJ1-2|TRBV7-9|-
TGTGCCAGCAGCCAGTGGGGGCGGGGGGCTAAATCGGCGGGCTATGGCTACACCTTC
CASSQWGRGAKSAGYGYTF
>15|TRBD2|TRBJ2-3|TRBV19|-
TGTGCCAGTGCCCAGACTAGCGGACGCACAGATACGCAGTATTTT
CASAQTSGRTDTQYF
>15|-|TRBJ2-5|TRBV4-2|-
TGTGCCAGCAGCCAAGAGGGCCAGGGTCTGGAGACCCAGTACTTC
CASSQEGQGLETQYF
>18|-|TRBJ1-5|TRBV7-8|-
TGTGCCAGCAGCTTGGCGGGGGCAGGGTCGGGTAGCAATCAGCCCCAGCATTTT
CASSLAGAGSGSNQPQHF
>14|-|TRBJ2-5|TRBV5-4|-
TGTGCCAGCAGCTTGTCAGGGTACCAAGAGACCCAGTACTTC
CASSLSGYQETQYF
>12|-|TRBJ2-5|TRBV6-1|-
TGTGCCAGCACGCTGGGGTTTGAGACCCAGTACTTC
CASTLGFETQYF
>13|TRBD2|TRBJ2-7|TRBV6-1|few
TGTGCCAGCAGTCGGGGGACTAGTCACGAGCAGTACTTC
CASSRGTSHEQYF
>13|TRBD1|TRBJ2-7|TRBV2|-
TGTGCCAGCAGCCCACAGGGGGGCGACGAGCAGTACTTC
CASSPQGGDEQYF
>11|-|TRBJ2-5|TRBV20-1|once
TGCAGTGCAAGACAGATCCGGACCCAGTACTTC
CSARQIRTQYF
>15|TRBD1|TRBJ1-6|TRBV20-1|-
TGCAGTGCTAGCCTTCTAGGACAGGGACGAGTACCCCTCCACTTT
CSASLLGQGRVPLHF
>13|-|TRBJ2-7|TRBV27|-
TGTGCCAGCAGACCAAACCAAGACTACGAGCAGTACTTC
CASRPNQDYEQYF
>13|-|TRBJ2-7|TRBV5-4|-
TGTGCCAGCAGCTTACCGGACAGCTACGAGCAGTACTTC
CASSLPDSYEQYF
>16|-|TRBJ2-5|TRBV20-1|few
TGCAGTGCTAGAGAACTGTCAGCGTTCAGGCTGGAGACCCAGTACTTC
CSARELSAFRLETQYF
>13|-|TRBJ2-3|TRBV7-8|-
TGTGCCAGCAGCCTAGCTAGCACAGATACGCAGTATTTT
CASSLASTDTQYF
>14|-|TRBJ1-1|TRBV19|-
TGTGCCAGTAGTATCGAACAGAGTAACACTGAAGCTTTCTTT
CASSIEQSNTEAFF
>15|TRBD1|TRBJ2-5|TRBV7-8|-
TGTGCCAGCACCTTGATCCGGGACAGGGGAGAGACCCAGTACTTC
CASTLIRDRGETQYF
>13|-|TRBJ1-5|TRBV21-1|-
TGTGCCAGCAGCAAAGGGGGCAATCAGCCCCAGCATTTT
CASSKGGNQPQHF
>15|TRBD1|TRBJ2-7|TRBV12-3/TRBV12-4|-
TGTGCCAGCAGTTTATTAGGGACAGGGGAGAACGAGCAGTACTTC
CASSLLGTGENEQYF
>14|TRBD1|TRBJ1-2|TRBV5-1|-
TGCGCCAGCAGCCTGACAGGGAAGGACTATGGCTACACCTTC
CASSLTGKDYGYTF
>16|-|TRBJ2-5|TRBV6-1|-
TGTGCCAGCAGTGCCAGTCTCTTCCTGGACAAAGGCACCCAGTACTTC
CASSASLFLDKGTQYF
>15|-|TRBJ1-3|TRBV18|-
TGTGCCAGCTACGAAGACACGAGCTCTGGAAACACCATATATTTT
CASYEDTSSGNTIYF
>15|TRBD2|TRBJ2-2|TRBV30|-
TGTGCCTGGACGTCGGGACTAGCGGGAGCCGGGGAGCTGTTTTTT
CAWTSGLAGAGELFF
>16|TRBD2|TRBJ2-3|TRBV5-4|-
TGTGCCAGCAGCTTGGCCATAGCGGGCGGGACAGATACGCAGTATTTT
CASSLAIAGGTDTQYF
>17|TRBD1|TRBJ1-1|TRBV28|once
TGTGCCAGCAGCTTGCCCCTGGGGACAGGGTCGGACACTGAAGCTTTCTTT
CASSLPLGTGSDTEAFF
>14|TRBD2|TRBJ2-3|TRBV7-2|few
TGTGCCAGCAGAGCCACTAGCGGGGTAGATACGCAGTATTTT
CASRATSGVDTQYF
>17|TRBD2|TRBJ2-1|TRBV5-8|-
TGTGCCAGCAGCTTGTATGGCGGACTAGCGGTTTACAATGAGCAGTTCTTC
CASSLYGGLAVYNEQFF
>15|TRBD2|TRBJ2-3|TRBV19|-
TGTGCCAGTAGTAGGTCTAGCGGGAGAACAGATACGCAGTATTTT
CASSRSSGRTDTQYF
>16|-|TRBJ2-7|TRBV19|once
TGTGCCAGTAGTGCACAGGGTCCCGGGACACTATACGAGCAGTACTTC
CASSAQGPGTLYEQYF
>11|-|TRBJ2-5|TRBV2|-
TGTGCCAGCGCTTACCAAGAGACCCAGTACTTC
CASAYQETQYF
>12|-|TRBJ2-7|TRBV28|once
TGTGCCAGCAGCAAGTATACCCGCGAGCAGTACTTC
CASSKYTREQYF
>15|-|TRBJ1-4|TRBV20-1|-
TGCAGTGCTAGAGTTGAGGGTTCAACTAATGAAAAACTGTTTTTT
CSARVEGSTNEKLFF
>18|-|TRBJ2-4|TRBV27|-
TGTGCCAGCAGTTTATGGGCAGGGAGCCTAATAGCCAAAAACATTCAGTACTTC
CASSLWAGSLIAKNIQYF
>13|-|TRBJ1-5|TRBV6-4|once
TGTGCCAGCAGTGCGGAACGCAATCAGCCCCAGCATTTT
CASSAERNQPQHF
>17|TRBD2|TRBJ2-3|TRBV7-2|-
TGTGCCAGCAGCTTATGGGGTAGCGGGAGGGCGAGAGATACGCAGTATTTT
CASSLWGSGRARDTQYF
>13|TRBD1|TRBJ2-5|TRBV7-9|few
TGTGCCAGCAGTCGACAGGGGTTGGGGACCCAGTACTTC
CASSRQGLGTQYF